The source of this T cell receptor beta chain is a study of T cells in Graves' hyperthyroidism and ophthalmopathy. RNA transcripts gave rise to amplified TCR beta CDR3 regions. RT-PCR in the first round (using the HTBI primer set) targeted the TCR CDR3. Via MiXCR, TCRdb re-called the multiplex PCR reads, giving one row per CDR3 protein. This table holds under 400,000 distinct CDR3 sequences, 21% found once. The ends were cut back, 2 bases at V and 0 bases at J, with 16 bases in the middle. The CDR3 is 16 amino acids. Looked up from germline, CDR1 is DFQATT and CDR2 is SNEGSKA (reference sequence). This clonotype was found many times.

The sequence derives from a woman between 50 and 59 years old with Graves' hyperthyroidism. V gene TRBV20-1 combines with J gene TRBJ1-1; D might be TRBD1 (5 bases). The sequenced sample was blood. The CDR3 region is CSARHSGLIMNTEAFF. The CDR3 DNA reads as TGCAGTGCTAGACACTCGGGACTTATAATGAACACTGAAGCTTTCTTT.